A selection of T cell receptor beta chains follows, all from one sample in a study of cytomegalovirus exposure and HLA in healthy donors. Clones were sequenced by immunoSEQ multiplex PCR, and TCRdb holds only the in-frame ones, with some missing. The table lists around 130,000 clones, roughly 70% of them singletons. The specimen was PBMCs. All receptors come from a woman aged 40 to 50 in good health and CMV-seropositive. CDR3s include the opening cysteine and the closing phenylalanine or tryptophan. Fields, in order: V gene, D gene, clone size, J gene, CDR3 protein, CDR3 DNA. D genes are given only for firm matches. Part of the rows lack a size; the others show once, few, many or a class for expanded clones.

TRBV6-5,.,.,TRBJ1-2,CASSPRGYYGYTF,TGTGCCAGCAGTCCCCGAGGATACTATGGCTACACCTTC
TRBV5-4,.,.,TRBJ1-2,CASSLGRQRGYTF,TGTGCCAGCAGCTTGGGCCGACAACGAGGCTACACCTTC
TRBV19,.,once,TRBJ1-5,CASSTGPSGNQPQHF,TGTGCCAGTAGTACGGGTCCCAGCGGCAATCAGCCCCAGCATTTT
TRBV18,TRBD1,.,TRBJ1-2,CASSPQGAQYGYTF,TGTGCCAGCTCACCACAGGGGGCGCAATACGGCTACACCTTC
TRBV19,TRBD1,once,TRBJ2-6,CASTPQSTGGASGANVLTF,TGTGCCAGTACCCCGCAAAGTACAGGGGGCGCCTCTGGGGCCAACGTCCTGACTTTC
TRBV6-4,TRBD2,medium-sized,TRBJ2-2,CASSALAGDTGELFF,TGTGCCAGCAGTGCGCTAGCGGGGGACACCGGGGAGCTGTTTTTT
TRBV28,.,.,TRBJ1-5,CASFEGGGSNQPQHF,TGTGCCAGCTTCGAGGGAGGTGGTAGCAATCAGCCCCAGCATTTT
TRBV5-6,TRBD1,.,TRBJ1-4,CASSLASPGGNEKLFF,TGTGCCAGCAGCTTGGCTTCGCCAGGGGGAAACGAAAAACTGTTTTTT
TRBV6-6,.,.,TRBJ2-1,CASSYSLSNEQFF,TGTGCCAGCAGTTACTCCCTTAGCAATGAGCAGTTCTTC
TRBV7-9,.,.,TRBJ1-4,CASSADSLNEKLFF,TGTGCCAGCAGCGCGGACAGCCTTAATGAAAAACTGTTTTTT
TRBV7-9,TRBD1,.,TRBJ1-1,CASSSILGQRNTEAFF,TGTGCCAGCAGCTCCATTCTGGGACAGAGGAACACTGAAGCTTTCTTT
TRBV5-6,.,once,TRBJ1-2,CASSPGQGRSTTF,TGTGCCAGCAGCCCGGGGCAGGGGCGTTCGACCACCTTC
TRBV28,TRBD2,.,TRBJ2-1,CASSHRDYSYNEQFF,TGTGCCAGCAGTCACCGGGACTACTCCTACAATGAGCAGTTCTTC